The rows below give T cell receptor beta chains drawn from one sample of a study of blood T cell repertoires in COVID-19. TCRdb's table, derived via immunoSEQ multiplex PCR, lists solely in-frame clones and lacks some. The sample yields some 200,000 clones, nearly 80% seen once. The sequenced material came from peripheral blood. The receptors come from a woman in her seventies with acute or convalescent COVID-19. The conserved cysteine and the conserved F or W are not part of the CDR3 here. A D gene is named only where the DNA matches it firmly.

TRBJ1-6 TRBD1 TRBV6-6 ASSGQGAGSPLH
TRBJ2-2 TRBD2 TRBV4-2 ASSLGIAGAGTGELF
TRBJ2-1 TRBD2 TRBV11-2 ASSFSGGQGEQF
TRBJ1-1 TRBD1 TRBV9 ASSTQGVTEAF
TRBJ1-2 NA TRBV5-1 ASSLEVGAAGYT
TRBJ1-1 TRBD1 TRBV19 ASSTRQGMNTEAF
TRBJ2-7 TRBD2 TRBV29-1 SGGDYASEQY
TRBJ2-2 NA TRBV27 ASSFRGAPSTGELF
TRBJ2-1 NA TRBV7-3 ASSLQPGRASNEQF
TRBJ2-7 TRBD2 TRBV19 ASSAALAGGPQEQY
TRBJ2-1 TRBD2 TRBV5-1 ASSLMAGGSYNEQF
TRBJ2-5 TRBD1 TRBV5-5 ASSLGTAAETQY
TRBJ1-1 NA TRBV6-1 ASSEAPNTFTLNTEAF
TRBJ2-3 TRBD1 TRBV7-4 ASSSGQGRTDTQY
TRBJ2-5 TRBD1 TRBV10-3 ATRSRDSQETQY
TRBJ1-3 NA TRBV2 ASSAHGASGNTIY
TRBJ2-3 TRBD1 TRBV2 ASTGTGGSTDTQY
TRBJ2-2 TRBD1 TRBV5-1 ASISPGTGNTGELF
TRBJ2-1 TRBD1 TRBV19 ASSRDRDNEQF
TRBJ1-1 NA TRBV5-1 ASSLVRGGRTEAF
TRBJ2-1 TRBD2 TRBV13 ASSLRGRGLAGLSYNEQF
TRBJ2-7 NA TRBV29-1 SVVRDFNYEQY
TRBJ2-6 NA TRBV3-1/TRBV3-2 ASSQDMFVGGSGANVLT
TRBJ2-2 NA TRBV19 ASRPGHLNTGELF
TRBJ1-4 NA TRBV15 ATSRGAGGANEKLF
TRBJ2-1 TRBD2 TRBV27 ASSDLAGVGEQF
TRBJ1-1 NA TRBV7-8 ASSLARTLSTEAF
TRBJ1-2 NA TRBV12-3/TRBV12-4 ASSLGGVYGYT
TRBJ1-1 TRBD1 TRBV5-6 ASSMTGEAF
TRBJ1-5 TRBD1 TRBV7-2 ASSFGRDRNNQPQH
TRBJ2-1 TRBD2 TRBV5-4 ASSKVAGEVNEQF
TRBJ1-4 NA TRBV5-6 ASTGQRWSTNEKLF
TRBJ2-1 NA TRBV11-1 ASSLGSRGREQF
TRBJ1-4 TRBD1 TRBV5-1 ASSLLSGTGLGEKLF
TRBJ1-6 NA TRBV3-1/TRBV3-2 ASSQGGLVGNSPLH
TRBJ1-6 NA TRBV6-5 ASSYGGGNSPLH
TRBJ2-3 TRBD2 TRBV7-8 ASIRGGFPSTDTQY
TRBJ2-1 NA TRBV7-3 ASSPILAGHGEQF
TRBJ2-2 NA TRBV12-3/TRBV12-4 ASNSNTGELF
TRBJ2-2 TRBD1 TRBV19 ASSMRGLRTGELF
TRBJ1-3 NA TRBV3-1/TRBV3-2 ASSQRGAGGNTIY
TRBJ2-5 TRBD1 TRBV7-6 ASSFGTAEETQY
TRBJ2-1 TRBD2 TRBV29-1 SVDVLAVEQF
TRBJ2-7 TRBD1 TRBV5-5 ASSIIGTENYEQY
TRBJ2-4 TRBD1 TRBV7-9 ASSRDSLLGNIQY
TRBJ2-5 NA TRBV2 ASSEAGGDLETQY